The 16 T cell receptor beta chains given below trace back to one sample, sequenced in a study of T cell responses to AZD1222 COVID-19 vaccine. Profiled with immunoSEQ multiplex PCR; TCRdb holds only in-frame clones, not every one. The sample comprises about 110,000 clones, less than 95% of which are singletons, and around 3% rests with the top ten. Sequences were derived from peripheral blood, sampled 28 days after the second AZD1222 dose. These receptors were obtained from an adult who received the AZD1222 COVID-19 vaccine.

The genes are TRBV3-1 (or the pseudogene TRBV3-2) and TRBJ2-7, with D hard to call. The V gene lost 5 bases and the J gene lost 4 bases, with 9 bases spanning the gap. CDR3 length equals 12 residues. The germline V gene has CDR1 LGHDT and CDR2 YNNKEL (reference sequence). This CDR3 reads CASSGRRYEQYF. DNA for the CDR3: TGTGCCAGCAGCGGACGTCGGTACGAGCAGTACTTC.

The J gene is TRBJ1-6, the V gene TRBV6-4; 11 positions agree with TRBD1. The CDR3 sequence is 15 residues long. Germline V gives CDR1 MRHNA, CDR2 SNTAGT. The V gene end was trimmed by 6 bases and the J gene end by 12 bases; junction bases not matched to a gene: 10. DNA of the CDR3: TGTGCCAGCAGGGAGGACAGGGGGCGCAAGGGACCCCTCCACTTT. Protein: CASREDRGRKGPLHF.

The rearrangement joins TRBV19 to TRBJ2-1; 8 nucleotides line up with TRBD2. Trimming cost V 3 bases and J 4 bases; bases outside gene matches: 5. This CDR3 spans 15 amino acids. Looked up from germline, CDR1 is LNHDA and CDR2 is SQIVND (reference sequence). The CDR3 protein is CASSIPGGSYNEQFF. In nucleotides, the CDR3 is TGTGCCAGTAGTATCCCGGGGGGGTCTTACAATGAGCAGTTCTTC.

The chain employs TRBV27 and TRBJ1-2; 9 bases line up with TRBD1. CDR1 is MNHEY and CDR2 is SMNVEV in the germline V gene (reference sequence). Trimming cost V 3 bases and J 8 bases; bases outside gene matches: 10. This CDR3 region has 15 residues. The CDR3 loop reads CASSFGTGLLTGYTF. The CDR3 nucleotides read TGTGCCAGCAGTTTCGGGACAGGGCTCCTTACGGGCTACACCTTC.

Of note for this clone: The junction shows a germline mismatch at one end, possibly a read error. The chain employs TRBV7-9 and TRBJ1-2, with D perhaps TRBD1 (6 bases). The germline V gene has CDR1 SEHNR and CDR2 FQNEAQ (reference sequence). The CDR3 totals 12 residues. This CDR3 reads CASSEMGDRRNF. The CDR3 DNA reads as TGTGCCAGCAGCGAGATGGGCGACAGGCGAAACTTC.

This clone was observed a single time. The rearrangement uses TRBV3-1 (or the pseudogene TRBV3-2) and TRBJ2-7; D possibly corresponds to TRBD1 (6 bases). The V gene's germline CDR1 is LGHDT and CDR2 YNNKEL (reference sequence). V lost 1 base to trimming and J lost 3 bases, with 16 bases between them. The CDR3 has 16 amino acids. CDR3 coding DNA: TGTGCCAGCAGCCAAGCTTCACGGGACACAAACTACGAGCAGTACTTC. This translates into CASSQASRDTNYEQYF.

The V gene is TRBV6-6, the J gene TRBJ1-3; the D gene is possibly TRBD1 (5 bases). The CDR3 sequence is 17 residues long. Deletions cut 5 bases from V and 1 base from J, with 18 bases between. CDR1 MNHNY and CDR2 SVGAGI come from the germline V gene (reference sequence). The CDR3 nucleotides are TGTGCCAGCAGTCGTGACAGTGGGGCGAGTTCTGGAAACACCATATATTTT. Protein: CASSRDSGASSGNTIYF.

This chain uses TRBV27 with TRBJ1-5; D is undetermined. V lost 1 base and J lost 3, with 10 bases in between. The germline CDR1 and CDR2 sequences are MNHEY and SMNVEV (reference sequence). CDR3 length: 15 amino acids. Here the CDR3 DNA reads TGTGCCAGCAGTTTATACTGGACTGACAATCAGCCCCAGCATTTT. This translates into CASSLYWTDNQPQHF.

V gene TRBV5-1 combines with J gene TRBJ2-6, with a possible D match to TRBD1 (6 bases). V was pared by 0 bases and J by 4 bases, with 8 bases between. Germline V gives CDR1 SGHRS, CDR2 YFSETQ. The CDR3 extends over 15 amino acids. CDR3 loop: CASSLVTGGANVLTF. As DNA, the CDR3 is TGCGCCAGCAGCTTGGTTACAGGGGGGGCCAACGTCCTGACTTTC.

V gene TRBV19 combines with J gene TRBJ1-1; 7 nucleotides agree with TRBD1. CDR3 length: 16 amino acids. CDR1 and CDR2 (germline): LNHDA, SQIVND (reference sequence). The junction had 7 bases not matched to a gene; V was cut back by 3 bases and J by 0 bases. The CDR3 DNA reads TGTGCCAGTAGTATGGAACAGGGGAGGGTGAACACTGAAGCTTTCTTT. It encodes CASSMEQGRVNTEAFF. Combining the CDR3 with reference TRBV19 and TRBJ1-1 gives the whole variable domain DGGITQSPKYLFRKEGQNVTLSCEQNLNHDAMYWYRQDPGQGLRLIYYSQIVNDFQKGDIAEGYSVSREKKESFPLTVTSAQKNPTAFYLCASSMEQGRVNTEAFFGQGTRLTVV.

This clone was counted between two and nine times. The V and J genes are TRBV4-1 and TRBJ1-1; no clear D gene. This CDR3 contains 14 residues. V was shortened by 3 bases and J by 5 bases, with 13 bases between the two germline ends. Germline assignment: CDR1 MGHRA and CDR2 YSYEKL. CDR3 protein: CASSQGRGITEAFF. The CDR3 DNA follows: TGCGCCAGCAGCCAGGGTCGGGGTATTACTGAAGCTTTCTTT.

The gene calls are TRBV9 and TRBJ2-7; the D gene is possibly TRBD1 (5 bases). CDR3 size: 13 residues. Germline assignment: CDR1 SGDLS and CDR2 YYNGEE. Trimming pared 2 bases from V and 3 bases from J, leaving 9 bases between. The CDR3 sequence is CASSVTDSYEQYF. Here the CDR3 DNA reads TGTGCCAGCAGCGTGACCGACAGCTACGAGCAGTACTTC.

V gene TRBV28 combines with J gene TRBJ1-1, with D possibly TRBD1 on 6 matching bases. Trimming removed 3 bases at V and 1 base at J, with 9 bases between. This CDR3 has 14 residues. In germline, CDR1 is MDHEN, CDR2 SYDVKM. CDR3 region: CASSFTGQNTEAFF. DNA of the CDR3: TGTGCCAGCAGTTTCACAGGGCAGAACACTGAAGCTTTCTTT. The variable domain in full, completed from reference TRBV28 and TRBJ1-1, reads DVKVTQSSRYLVKRTGEKVFLECVQDMDHENMFWYRQDPGLGLRLIYFSYDVKMKEKGDIPEGYSVSREKKERFSLILESASTNQTSMYLCASSFTGQNTEAFFGQGTRLTVV.

The chain employs TRBV7-9 and TRBJ1-1; D remains unclear. The V end lost 0 bases, the J end lost 5 bases, and 4 bases lay between the germline ends. Germline V CDR1 and CDR2: SEHNR, FQNEAQ (reference sequence). This CDR3 is built from 12 residues. The CDR3: CASSLAETEAFF. The CDR3 DNA reads as TGTGCCAGCAGCTTAGCCGAAACTGAAGCTTTCTTT.

CDR3 DNA: TGTGCCAGCAGTGAACAGGCGAACACTGAAGCTTTCTTT. This codes for CASSEQANTEAFF. The J gene is TRBJ1-1, the V gene TRBV6-1; D gene uncertain. Trimming cost V 2 bases and J 1 base, with 5 bases left between them. Germline V gene data show CDR1 as MNHNS and CDR2 as SASEGT. There are 13 residues in the CDR3.

The rearrangement joins TRBV7-6 to TRBJ2-7; 9 positions agree with TRBD2. CDR3 length: 17 amino acids. Germline V CDR1 and CDR2: SGHVS, FNYEAQ. After removal of 2 bases from V and 6 bases from J, the junction contained 14 bases not matched to a gene. The DNA for the CDR3 is TGTGCCAGCAGCTTACGCAGCGGGAGGCTTTCTTGGAGCGAGCAGTACTTC. It is translated as CASSLRSGRLSWSEQYF.